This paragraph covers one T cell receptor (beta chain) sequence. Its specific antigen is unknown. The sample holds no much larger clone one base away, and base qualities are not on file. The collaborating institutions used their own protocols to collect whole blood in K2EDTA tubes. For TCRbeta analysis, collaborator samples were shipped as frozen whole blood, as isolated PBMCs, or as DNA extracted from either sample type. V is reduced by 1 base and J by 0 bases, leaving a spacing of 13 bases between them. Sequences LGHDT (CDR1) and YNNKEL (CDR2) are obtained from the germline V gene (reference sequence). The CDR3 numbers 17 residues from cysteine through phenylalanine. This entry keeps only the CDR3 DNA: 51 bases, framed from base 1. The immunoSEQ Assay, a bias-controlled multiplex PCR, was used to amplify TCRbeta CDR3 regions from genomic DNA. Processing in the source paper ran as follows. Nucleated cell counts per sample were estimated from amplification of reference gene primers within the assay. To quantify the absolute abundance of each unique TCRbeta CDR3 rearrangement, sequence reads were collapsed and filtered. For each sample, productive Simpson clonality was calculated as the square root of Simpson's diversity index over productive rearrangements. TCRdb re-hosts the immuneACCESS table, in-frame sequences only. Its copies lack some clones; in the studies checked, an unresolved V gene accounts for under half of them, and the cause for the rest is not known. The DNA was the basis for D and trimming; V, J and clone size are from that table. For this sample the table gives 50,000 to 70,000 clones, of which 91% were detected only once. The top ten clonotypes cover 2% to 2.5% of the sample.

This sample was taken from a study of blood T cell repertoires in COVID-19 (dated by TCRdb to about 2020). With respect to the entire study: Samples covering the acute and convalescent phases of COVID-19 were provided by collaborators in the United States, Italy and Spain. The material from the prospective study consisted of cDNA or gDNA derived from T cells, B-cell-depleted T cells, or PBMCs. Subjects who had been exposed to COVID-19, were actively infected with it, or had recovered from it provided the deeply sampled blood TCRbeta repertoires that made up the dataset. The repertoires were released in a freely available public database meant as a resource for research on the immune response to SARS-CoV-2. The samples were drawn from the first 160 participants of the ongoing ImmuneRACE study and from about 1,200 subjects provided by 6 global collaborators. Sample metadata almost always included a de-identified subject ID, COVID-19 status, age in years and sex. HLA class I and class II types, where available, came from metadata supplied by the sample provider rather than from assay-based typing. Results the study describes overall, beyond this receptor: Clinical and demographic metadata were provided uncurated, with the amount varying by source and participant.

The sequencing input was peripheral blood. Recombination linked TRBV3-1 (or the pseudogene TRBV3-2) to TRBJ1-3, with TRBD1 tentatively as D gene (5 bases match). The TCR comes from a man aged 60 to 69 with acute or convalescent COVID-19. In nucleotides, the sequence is TGTGCCAGCAGCCAAGGGGGCACCGGTTACTCTGGAAACACCATATATTTT. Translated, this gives CASSQGGTGYSGNTIYF.